This is a list of T cell receptor beta chains from one sample in a study of Graves' ophthalmopathy and Graves' hyperthyroidism. TCRdb redid the calling of the multiplex PCR reads with MiXCR, one entry per CDR3 protein. Among about 740,000 distinct CDR3 sequences listed, 40% were seen once. The sample was peripheral blood. These TCRs come from an adult man with Graves' ophthalmopathy. Both conserved end residues are part of each CDR3. The order of the fields is V gene, D gene, clone size, J gene, CDR3 protein, CDR3 DNA. A D gene is named only where the DNA matches it firmly. Only part of the rows carry a size: once, few, many, or a class if the clone is expanded.

TRBV10-2,-,many,TRBJ1-1,CASSEQSGTEAFF,TGCGCCAGCAGTGAACAGAGTGGCACTGAAGCTTTCTTT
TRBV7-9,-,-,TRBJ1-5,CANSYGGSNQPQHF,TGTGCCAACAGCTATGGGGGGAGCAATCAGCCCCAGCATTTT
TRBV19,TRBD1,once,TRBJ2-7,CASPPGGQGRPCEQYF,TGTGCCAGTCCCCCGGGGGGACAGGGACGACCCTGCGAGCAGTACTTC
TRBV27,-,-,TRBJ1-2,CASGAVHGYTF,TGTGCCAGCGGGGCTGTCCATGGCTACACCTTC
TRBV7-3,TRBD2,-,TRBJ2-5,CASSLTGGFETQYF,TGTGCCAGCAGCTTAACGGGGGGGTTTGAGACCCAGTACTTC
TRBV5-1,TRBD1,-,TRBJ1-5,CASSASPGQGLNQPQHF,TGCGCCAGCAGCGCCTCCCCGGGACAGGGCCTTAATCAGCCCCAGCATTTT
TRBV20-1,TRBD1,-,TRBJ2-5,CSALTGTGRKETQYF,TGCAGTGCTTTGACCGGGACAGGAAGAAAAGAGACCCAGTACTTC
TRBV2,-,once,TRBJ2-5,CAISGSSYNEQYF,TGTGCCATCAGCGGTAGCTCCTACAATGAGCAGTACTTC
TRBV24-1,-,many,TRBJ1-1,CATISPDGEAFF,TGTGCCACCATTAGCCCGGACGGTGAAGCTTTCTTT
TRBV7-2,-,many,TRBJ2-7,CASSLVTASYEQYF,TGTGCCAGCAGCTTAGTTACAGCGTCCTACGAGCAGTACTTC
TRBV12-3/TRBV12-4,-,-,TRBJ2-5,CASSLSPADQPQYF,TGTGCCAGCAGCTTAAGTCCTGCGGATCAGCCCCAGTACTTC
TRBV7-9,-,few,TRBJ1-4,CASSLGGIEKLFF,TGTGCCAGCAGCTTAGGGGGGATAGAAAAACTGTTTTTT
TRBV6-1,-,-,TRBJ1-2,CASRFGSYGYTF,TGTGCCAGCAGATTCGGGTCCTATGGCTACACCTTC
TRBV5-6,TRBD1,-,TRBJ1-6,CASSKDRGRSNSPLHF,TGTGCCAGCAGTAAAGACAGGGGAAGGAGCAATTCACCCCTCCACTTT
TRBV7-9,-,many,TRBJ1-2,CASSLKGGSGPNYGYTF,TGTGCCAGCAGCTTAAAAGGAGGGTCGGGGCCTAACTATGGCTACACCTTC
TRBV6-8,-,-,TRBJ2-5,CASVPQGTRETQYF,TGTGCCAGCGTACCCCAGGGAACGAGAGAGACCCAGTACTTC
TRBV2,TRBD1,many,TRBJ1-6,CASSRTGSGSPLHF,TGTGCCAGCAGCCGGACAGGGAGCGGTTCACCCCTCCACTTT
TRBV15,-,-,TRBJ2-7,CATSRDVGHEQYF,TGTGCCACCAGCAGAGATGTGGGGCACGAGCAGTACTTC
TRBV15,-,many,TRBJ1-1,CATSISGGNTEAFF,TGTGCCACCAGCATTTCTGGGGGGAACACTGAAGCTTTCTTT
TRBV12-3/TRBV12-4,TRBD1,few,TRBJ2-7,CASSQEAPRGREQYF,TGTGCCAGCAGCCAAGAGGCACCCAGGGGGCGGGAGCAGTACTTC
TRBV20-1,TRBD1,many,TRBJ1-2,CSASSGQGHGYTF,TGCAGTGCTAGTTCGGGACAGGGTCATGGCTACACCTTC
TRBV5-4,TRBD1,few,TRBJ1-3,CASSLGQGGGNTIYF,TGTGCCAGCAGCCTGGGACAGGGCGGCGGAAACACCATATATTTT
TRBV29-1,TRBD1,-,TRBJ1-1,CAGQGTEAFF,TGCGCAGGACAGGGCACTGAAGCTTTCTTT
TRBV5-6,-,few,TRBJ1-3,CATRAGRTGNTIYF,TGTGCCACGAGGGCGGGGCGGACTGGAAACACCATATATTTT
TRBV19,-,many,TRBJ1-1,CASSIWPGEAFF,TGTGCCAGTAGTATCTGGCCAGGGGAAGCTTTCTTT
TRBV7-9,-,-,TRBJ1-6,CASSIGLARSPLHF,TGTGCCAGCAGTATCGGACTGGCGCGATCACCCCTCCACTTT
TRBV10-3,-,-,TRBJ1-6,CSIRGSGNSPLHF,TGTTCCATCAGGGGTTCAGGCAATTCACCCCTCCACTTT
TRBV2,TRBD2,few,TRBJ2-3,CASSSIAGSGTDTQYF,TGTGCCAGCAGCTCAATAGCGGGGAGTGGAACAGATACGCAGTATTTT
TRBV19,-,few,TRBJ1-2,CASSPRIGIDGYTF,TGTGCCAGTAGTCCCCGGATCGGAATTGATGGCTACACCTTC
TRBV20-1,TRBD2,few,TRBJ2-5,CSASGLAGGPETQYF,TGCAGTGCTAGCGGACTAGCGGGAGGGCCGGAGACCCAGTACTTC
TRBV20-1,TRBD1,few,TRBJ2-5,CSARWTGQETQYF,TGCAGTGCCCGATGGACAGGGCAAGAGACCCAGTACTTC
TRBV7-2,-,once,TRBJ2-5,CASSFMGAETQYF,TGTGCCAGCAGCTTTATGGGGGCAGAGACCCAGTACTTC
TRBV9,-,many,TRBJ1-1,CASSVSSSWNTEAFF,TGTGCCAGCAGCGTGTCCTCAAGCTGGAACACTGAAGCTTTCTTT
TRBV7-2,TRBD1,-,TRBJ1-4,CASSLGQGASNEKLFF,TGTGCCAGCAGCTTAGGCCAGGGGGCATCTAATGAAAAACTGTTTTTT
TRBV7-2,-,-,TRBJ2-5,CASSETRGETQYF,TGTGCCAGCAGCGAGACTAGGGGAGAGACCCAGTACTTC
TRBV2,-,many,TRBJ2-7,CASSWDSTYEQYF,TGTGCCAGCAGTTGGGACTCGACCTACGAGCAGTACTTC
TRBV28,TRBD1,-,TRBJ2-5,CASRGWVDRTGETQYF,TGTGCCAGCAGGGGGTGGGTGGACAGGACAGGAGAGACCCAGTACTTC
TRBV5-6,-,few,TRBJ1-5,CASSLDMGPQHF,TGTGCCAGCAGCCTTGATATGGGGCCCCAGCATTTT
TRBV29-1,-,-,TRBJ2-7,CSVVEDSSYEQYF,TGCAGCGTTGTGGAGGACAGCTCCTACGAGCAGTACTTC
TRBV28,TRBD2,-,TRBJ2-7,CASGYTRTGLIF,TGTGCCAGCGGATATACCCGCACGGGACTAATCTTC
TRBV10-2,-,-,TRBJ2-7,CASSPLGEPRAYEQYF,TGTGCCAGCAGCCCGTTAGGGGAACCGAGGGCCTACGAGCAGTACTTC
TRBV2,TRBD1,-,TRBJ1-1,CARKTGPEVNTEAFF,TGTGCCAGAAAGACAGGGCCTGAGGTGAACACTGAAGCTTTCTTT
TRBV7-6,-,-,TRBJ1-2,CASSSRNRNSGYTF,TGTGCCAGCTCATCCCGCAACAGGAATAGTGGCTACACCTTC
TRBV7-9,-,-,TRBJ1-1,CASSPRYSMNTEAFF,TGTGCCAGCAGCCCGAGGTACTCGATGAACACTGAAGCTTTCTTT
TRBV29-1,-,many,TRBJ1-1,CSGGGGLHTEAFF,TGCAGCGGGGGAGGGGGGCTCCACACTGAAGCTTTCTTT
TRBV5-1,-,few,TRBJ2-7,CASSLFPQTASSYEQYF,TGCGCCAGCAGCTTGTTCCCTCAAACAGCCAGCTCCTACGAGCAGTACTTC
TRBV20-1,TRBD1,few,TRBJ1-2,CSARDRTGTGEYGYTF,TGCAGTGCTAGAGATCGAACCGGGACAGGGGAATATGGCTACACCTTC
TRBV10-3,TRBD1,few,TRBJ2-2,CAIGIRDRERTGELFF,TGTGCCATCGGTATACGGGACAGGGAACGCACCGGGGAGCTGTTTTTT
TRBV7-3,-,-,TRBJ2-7,CASSLTPTSYEQYF,TGTGCCAGCAGCTTAACCCCAACGTCCTACGAGCAGTACTTC
TRBV7-9,-,many,TRBJ2-6,CASSLGGVANVLTF,TGTGCCAGCAGCTTAGGTGGGGTAGCCAACGTCCTGACTTTC
TRBV30,-,-,TRBJ1-1,CAWSSTYRSEAFF,TGTGCCTGGAGTTCGACGTACAGGTCTGAAGCTTTCTTT